This TCR beta chain was profiled in a study of shared clonotypes between healthy human individuals. Clones were read by immunoSEQ multiplex PCR, and TCRdb kept only the in-frame ones, dropping some. The sample lists roughly 2.2 million clones; about 90% were seen once. V was cut by 7 bases and J by 3 bases, with 10 bases left in between. CDR1 and CDR2 from the germline V gene are SQVTM and ANQGSEA. This CDR3 has 11 residues. Material: naive CD4+ T cells from PBMCs. Subset noted: CD45RA+ positively selected. The receptor's source is a man aged 18 to 29 in good health. Some clones in this sample may be carry-over from other donors' samples. The chain joins TRBV29-1 to TRBJ2-7, with a tentative D call TRBD2 (5 bases). Here the CDR3 reads CSAARDYEQYF. The CDR3 nucleotides are TGCAGCGCGGCCCGGGACTACGAGCAGTACTTC.